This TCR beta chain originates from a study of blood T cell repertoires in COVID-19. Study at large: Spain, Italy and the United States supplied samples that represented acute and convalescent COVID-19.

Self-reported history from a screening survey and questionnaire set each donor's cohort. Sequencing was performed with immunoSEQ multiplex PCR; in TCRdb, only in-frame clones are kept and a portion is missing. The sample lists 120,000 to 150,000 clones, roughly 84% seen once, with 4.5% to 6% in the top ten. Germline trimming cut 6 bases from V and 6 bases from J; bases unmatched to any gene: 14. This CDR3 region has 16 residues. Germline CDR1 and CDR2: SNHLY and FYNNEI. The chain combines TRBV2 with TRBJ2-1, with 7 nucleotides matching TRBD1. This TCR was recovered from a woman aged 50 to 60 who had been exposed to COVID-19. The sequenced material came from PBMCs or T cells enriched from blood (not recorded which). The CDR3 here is CASSLEQGSRGNEQFF. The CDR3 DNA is TGTGCCAGCAGCCTCGAACAGGGGTCGCGAGGCAATGAGCAGTTCTTC.